One and the same sample provided the 6 T cell receptor beta chains below, sequenced in a study of human T cells and chemical hapten exposure. TCRdb recomputed calls from the RACE reads with MiXCR, one row per CDR3 protein. The sample lists about 80,000 distinct CDR3 sequences, around 15% seen once, with 4.6% in the top ten. Documented time point: pre-sensitization, week 0. The treatment was: therapeutic diphenylcyclopropenone sensitization with weekly scalp DPC. This material consisted of whole blood, taken in connection with sensitization to the hapten diphenylcyclopropenone (DPC). These receptors all come from a woman aged 45-65 years with alopecia areata. Some clones in this sample may be carry-over from other donors' samples.

In the case of this clonotype: A junction boundary mismatches the germline segment, possibly from a read error. CDR3 protein: CVSSPPYTGELFF. CDR3 bases: TGTGTCAGCAGCCCCCCTTACACCGGGGAGCTGTTTTTT. The chain links TRBV7-9 to TRBJ2-2; D not resolved. The germline V gene has CDR1 SEHNR and CDR2 FQNEAQ (reference sequence). This CDR3 spans 13 amino acids.

This rearrangement joins TRBV30 to TRBJ2-7; 8 bases fit TRBD1. The CDR3 runs to 17 residues. CDR1 and CDR2 from the germline V gene are GTSNPN and SVGIG (reference sequence). V was pared by 4 bases and J by 4 bases, with 18 bases of the junction left unmatched. The DNA of the CDR3 is TGTGCCTGGAATAACCGGGACAGGACACTCAAAGGGTACGAGCAGTACTTC. Translated: CAWNNRDRTLKGYEQYF. Supplemented by reference TRBV30 and TRBJ2-7, the full variable domain reads SQTIHQWPATLVQPVGSPLSLECTVEGTSNPNLYWYRQAAGRGLQLLFYSVGIGQISSEVPQNLSASRPQDRQFILSSKKLLLSDSGFYLCAWNNRDRTLKGYEQYFGPGTRLTVT.

This clonotype was seen at least ten times. Here the CDR3 reads CSATASYEQYF. As DNA, the CDR3 is TGCAGCGCAACGGCGTCCTACGAGCAGTACTTC. The V gene is TRBV29-1, the J gene TRBJ2-7, with no clear D. The CDR3 runs to 11 residues. Germline V CDR1 and CDR2: SQVTM, ANQGSEA. With 7 bases removed from V and 1 base from J, the gap between germline ends came to 8 bases.

This clonotype was counted ten times or more. This chain uses TRBV12-3 or TRBV12-4 with TRBJ2-6, with a possible D match to TRBD2 (6 bases). The CDR3 sequence is 15 residues long. The V gene lost 6 bases and the J gene lost 3 bases, with 12 bases spanning the gap. The CDR3 DNA reads as TGTGCCAGCAGCTCGGGGGTTGTTGGGGCCAACGTCCTGACTTTC. Its protein product is CASSSGVVGANVLTF.

This clonotype was counted ten times or more. V usage is TRBV28 and J usage is TRBJ2-7, with a weak D call TRBD1 (5 bases). CDR1 and CDR2 from the germline V gene are MDHEN and SYDVKM. Trimming shortened V by 4 bases and J by 2 bases, and 15 bases separated the two germline ends. The CDR3 length is 15 residues. This chain's CDR3 is CASSWEGERTYEQYF. CDR3 nucleotides: TGTGCCAGCAGTTGGGAAGGGGAACGAACCTACGAGCAGTACTTC.

The chain couples TRBV11-2 to TRBJ2-1; perhaps TRBD1 as D (6 bases). Germline V gene lookup returns CDR1 SGHAT and CDR2 FQNNGV. The CDR3 runs 16 residues. V was trimmed by 5 bases and J by 5 bases, leaving 19 bases between them. CDR3 bases: TGTGCCAGCAGCAAAGGGTCCGACAGGACCAACAATGAGCAGTTCTTC. Its protein product is CASSKGSDRTNNEQFF.